A selection of T cell receptor beta chains follows, all from one sample in a study of monozygotic twins with cystic fibrosis. The protocol was immunoSEQ multiplex PCR, while the TCRdb copy is restricted to in-frame clones and leaves out a portion. This sample yields about 36,000 clones, of which around 82% are seen a single time; under 2% belongs to the top ten. The sample comprised blood. Source of these receptors: a girl aged 2-10 years with cystic fibrosis. CDR3s include the opening cysteine and the closing phenylalanine or tryptophan.

V gene	CDR3 protein
TRBV6-6	CASSYSGGQSRYGYTF
TRBV7-9	CASSLAVREETYEQYF
TRBV19	CATGTVNTGELFF
TRBV7-9	CASSLGRASDQPQHF
TRBV2	CASRADQEKLFF
TRBV7-9	CATAGGPHGYTF
TRBV14	CASSPRGETQYF
TRBV4-1	CASSQDPGGRTEAFF
TRBV4-1	CASSQDNGHGLAGNYEQYF
TRBV15	CATSRDIPPSEQYF
TRBV6-6	CASSITVLNTEAFF
TRBV19	CASRTGNGNTIYF
TRBV6-4	CASSGRLGTGELFF
TRBV19	CASSIRQGMSYEQYF
TRBV9	CASSPRGKRGGNEQFF
TRBV4-1	CASSQPGQINYEQYF
TRBV6-5	CASSYGTHLGTDTQYF
TRBV11-2	CASTRPGQPYEQYF
TRBV19	CASSFTGGVQAYYGYTF
TRBV12-1	CASSLTVWREKLFF
TRBV19	CASSVSLFSLRGGANTGELFF
TRBV4-2	CASSQVPPGSGGVRDTQYF
TRBV29-1	CSVARGAYEQYF
TRBV14	CASSQVPTGTGELFF
TRBV6-6	CASSYRQGESPLHF
TRBV6-5	CASSYGTTTDTQYF
TRBV4-2	CASSQGGWGGRDTQYF
TRBV23-1	CASSQPTGPDTQYF
TRBV19	CASSIVLGQGTRWDTEAFF
TRBV30	CAWSVEGTYEQYF
TRBV6-1	CASLRGSYNEQFF
TRBV2	CASTRVSSNYGYTF
TRBV6-6	CASSYSTRYEQYF
TRBV6-5	CASSYSAGTGGGNTF
TRBV7-8	CASSFGQGRPYEQYF
TRBV5-1	CASSLFGQNTEAFF
TRBV6-1	CASSEAPGGSDTQYF
TRBV4-1	CASSLDAARGYGYTF
TRBV9	CASSVVAGGTDTQYF
TRBV5-1	CASSLGSPASYEQYF
TRBV4-2	CASSQVALAIDEQYF
TRBV19	CASTGSRVGEAFF
TRBV11-2	CASTLFGRNIQYF
TRBV5-1	CASSLTSGALYNEQFF
TRBV13	CASSSRGRGQETQYF
TRBV7-3	CASSLHPGGAKNEQFF
TRBV4-1	CASSRGGTGRGYEQYF
TRBV5-1	CASHPSGGAQETQYF
TRBV27	CASSSPRTGNTYEQYF
TRBV9	CASRGGTSGEQETQYF
TRBV30	CAWSVTGMNTEAFF
TRBV7-2	CATPGGTGPGYTF